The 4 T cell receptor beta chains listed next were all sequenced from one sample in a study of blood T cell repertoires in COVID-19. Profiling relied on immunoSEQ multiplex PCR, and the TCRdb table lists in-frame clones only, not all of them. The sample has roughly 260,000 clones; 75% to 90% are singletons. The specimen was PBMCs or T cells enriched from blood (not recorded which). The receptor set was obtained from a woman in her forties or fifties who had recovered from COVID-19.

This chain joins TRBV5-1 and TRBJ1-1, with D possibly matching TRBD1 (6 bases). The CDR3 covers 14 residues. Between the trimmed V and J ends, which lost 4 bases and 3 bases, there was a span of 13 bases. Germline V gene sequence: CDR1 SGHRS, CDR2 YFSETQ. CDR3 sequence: CASSAQGLDTEAFF. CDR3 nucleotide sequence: TGCGCCAGCAGCGCCCAGGGGTTGGACACTGAAGCTTTCTTT.

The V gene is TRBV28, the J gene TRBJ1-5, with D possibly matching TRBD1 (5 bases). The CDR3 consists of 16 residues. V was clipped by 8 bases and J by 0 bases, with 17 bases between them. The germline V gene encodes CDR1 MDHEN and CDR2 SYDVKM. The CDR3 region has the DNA TGTGCCAGCGGAACAGGATCCGCGGATAGCAATCAGCCCCAGCATTTT. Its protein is CASGTGSADSNQPQHF.

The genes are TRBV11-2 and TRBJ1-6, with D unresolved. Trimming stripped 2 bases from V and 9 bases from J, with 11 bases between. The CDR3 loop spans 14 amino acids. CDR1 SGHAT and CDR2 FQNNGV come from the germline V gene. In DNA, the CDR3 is TGTGCCAGCAGCTTAAGCACCCGGGGTTCACCCCTCCACTTT. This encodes CASSLSTRGSPLHF.

DNA of the CDR3: TGTGCCAGCAGTTTAGGTCCTGGGACAGGGGGCGGCTACACCTTC. This gives the protein CASSLGPGTGGGYTF. The V and J genes are TRBV27 and TRBJ1-2, with 12 bases identical to TRBD1. The germline gives CDR1 MNHEY, CDR2 SMNVEV (reference sequence). CDR3 length equals 15 residues. V shed 2 bases, J shed 8 bases, and the junction held 6 bases outside the gene matches.